The 9 T cell receptor beta chains in this list originate from one sample, sequenced in a study of shared T cell receptors in the human thymus. Repertoires were generated with immunoSEQ multiplex PCR, while TCRdb's copy carries only in-frame clones and drops some. The sample carries 700,000 or so clones, 70% to 90% recorded once. These data also featured in a second study, about human thymus T cells.

Specimen: thymocytes. The receptors stem from a girl in the first two years of life with a congenital heart defect.

The genes are TRBV11-2 and TRBJ2-3, with TRBD2 matching 8 bases. Trimming cost V 0 bases and J 8 bases; bases outside gene matches: 13. This CDR3 spans 17 amino acids. Germline CDR1 is SGHAT and CDR2 is FQNNGV. DNA of the CDR3: TGTGCCAGCAGCTTAGAGACGGGGACTAGGGGGTGTCGTACGCAGTATTTT. The encoded protein is CASSLETGTRGCRTQYF. Full variable domain (outside the CDR3, taken from reference TRBV11-2 and TRBJ2-3): EAGVAQSPRYKIIEKRQSVAFWCNPISGHATLYWYQQILGQGPKLLIQFQNNGVVDDSQLPKDRFSAERLKGVDSTLKIQPAKLEDSAVYLCASSLETGTRGCRTQYFGPGTRLTVL.

The rearrangement links TRBV5-1 to TRBJ1-4, with TRBD1 matching over 8 bases. Germline V gives CDR1 SGHRS, CDR2 YFSETQ. V was clipped by 4 bases and J by 0 bases; unmatched bases: 2. CDR3 length: 15 amino acids. The CDR3 sequence: CASSMDRATNEKLFF. The CDR3 DNA follows: TGCGCCAGCAGCATGGACAGGGCAACTAATGAAAAACTGTTTTTT.

The genes are TRBV6-1 and TRBJ1-2, with TRBD1 as a possible D gene (6 bases). The CDR3 length is 17 residues. V lost 2 bases, J lost 3 bases, and 19 bases lay in between. The germline CDR1 and CDR2 sequences are MNHNS and SASEGT. Here the CDR3 reads CASSESPPGGRDYGYTF. In DNA form, the CDR3 reads TGTGCCAGCAGTGAAAGTCCCCCGGGGGGCCGCGACTATGGCTACACCTTC.

This sequence joins TRBV5-1 and TRBJ1-5; 7 nucleotides match TRBD1. This CDR3 is built from 15 residues. From germline, CDR1 is SGHRS and CDR2 YFSETQ. With 1 base clipped from V and 4 bases from J, the junction kept 5 bases outside the gene matches. DNA of the CDR3: TGCGCCAGCAGCTTGACAGGGGTAGGGAATCAGCCCCAGCATTTT. Its protein product is CASSLTGVGNQPQHF. Variable domain in full (rest from reference TRBV5-1 and TRBJ1-5): KAGVTQTPRYLIKTRGQQVTLSCSPISGHRSVSWYQQTPGQGLQFLFEYFSETQRNKGNFPGRFSGRQFSNSRSEMNVSTLELGDSALYLCASSLTGVGNQPQHFGDGTRLSIL.

In its sample, this clone was seen once. The chain links TRBV15 to TRBJ1-2, with D possibly matching TRBD1 (6 bases). Germline V gene data show CDR1 as LNHNV and CDR2 as YYDKDF (reference sequence). The CDR3 contains 17 residues. Trimming shortened V by 0 bases and J by 3 bases, and 17 bases separated the two germline ends. As DNA, the CDR3 is TGTGCCACCAGCAGAGAAGGGACACCCCTGGATGACTATGGCTACACCTTC. Protein sequence: CATSREGTPLDDYGYTF.

The J gene is TRBJ2-3, the V gene TRBV5-1; 14 nucleotides align to TRBD2. The V gene end was trimmed by 4 bases and the J gene end by 2 bases; junction bases not matched to a gene: 9. Germline V lookup: CDR1 SGHRS, CDR2 YFSETQ. CDR3 size: 18 residues. CDR3 protein: CASSGWTSGGRNTDTQYF. The DNA for the CDR3 is TGCGCCAGCAGCGGGTGGACTAGCGGGGGGCGAAACACAGATACGCAGTATTTT.

V is TRBV27 and J is TRBJ2-3, with 7 bases that match TRBD1. This CDR3 is built from 16 residues. CDR1 MNHEY and CDR2 SMNVEV come from the germline V gene (reference sequence). Trimming removed 6 bases from V and 1 base from J; junction bases left unmatched: 10. The CDR3 region has the DNA TGTGCCAGCAGACCAAAGGGGGCTGTAGGCACAGATACGCAGTATTTT. Its protein product is CASRPKGAVGTDTQYF.

V and J are TRBV29-1 and TRBJ1-2; D unclear. CDR1 and CDR2 from the germline V gene are SQVTM and ANQGSEA. Deletions cut 4 bases from V and 6 bases from J, with 15 bases between. The CDR3 sequence is 13 residues long. The CDR3 DNA follows: TGCAGCGTTGTTACGCATTCGTGCGATGGCTACACCTTC. Translated, it gives CSVVTHSCDGYTF.

Remarks on this clone: Other DNA sequences in this specimen translate into the identical CDR3. The chain combines TRBV19 with TRBJ2-7; 10 bases match TRBD1. Germline assignment: CDR1 LNHDA and CDR2 SQIVND (reference sequence). The CDR3 has 14 amino acids. Trimming cost V 3 bases and J 2 bases; bases outside gene matches: 1. CDR3 sequence reads: CASSIGTGAYEQYF. The DNA of the CDR3 is TGTGCCAGTAGTATTGGGACAGGGGCCTACGAGCAGTACTTC.